This T cell receptor beta chain was identified during a study of blood T cells in healthy people across ages. Study results and limitations: Total diversity from one million sequenced T cells was likely underestimated.

A second about 6 to 12 cycle PCR used barcoded and J-beta primers. TCRdb re-called the 5' RACE reads with MiXCR, one entry per CDR3 protein. There are around 1.5 million distinct CDR3 sequences in the sample; about 32% occur only once, and around 11% lies in the top ten. As regards this clonotype: The antigen is not known. Its ends do not fully match the called genes, so a read error is possible.

Caucasian individuals from Russia who were healthy and aged 6 to 90 acted as donors. It was around 10 milliliters of peripheral blood that were drawn from each donor. Looked up from germline, CDR1 is SGHRS and CDR2 is YFSETQ. This CDR3 comprises 15 residues. The source of this sequence is a woman between 25 and 40 years old in good health. Sequencing was done on a sample of blood. The chain couples TRBV5-1 to TRBJ2-5; 9 nucleotides match TRBD1. This CDR3 reads CASRITGTGSIKLNF. The CDR3 DNA reads as TGCGCCAGCAGGATAACCGGGACAGGGTCAATAAAGTTGAACTTC.